The following is a T cell receptor beta chain sequence with its context. The sample belongs to a study of cytomegalovirus exposure and HLA in healthy donors. TCRdb keeps only in-frame clones here, not all; method: immunoSEQ multiplex PCR. This table has approximately 64,000 clones, roughly 90% appearing once. CDR1 and CDR2 (germline): LNHNV, YYDKDF (reference sequence). There are 14 residues in the CDR3. J gave up 5 bases and V 3 bases, and 6 bases lay outside the gene matches. This chain uses TRBV15 with TRBJ2-7; 8 bases align to TRBD2. The sequenced sample consisted of PBMCs. The clonotype comes from a woman in her late teens or twenties in good health and CMV-seronegative. CDR3 in amino acids: CATSRRTSFHEQYF. The CDR3 bases are TGTGCCACCAGCAGGAGGACTAGCTTCCACGAGCAGTACTTC.